A single sample gave rise to the 11 T cell receptor beta chains below, sequenced in a study of response to subunit inactivated influenza vaccine. TCRdb called the RT-PCR reads again in MiXCR, with one record for every CDR3 protein. Here the sample spans roughly 650,000 distinct CDR3 sequences, 15% to 19% being singletons. Sequenced material: PBMCs from blood, taken 11 to 12 days after vaccination. The receptors derive from a man aged 50-59 years who received an inactivated influenza vaccine.

The V call is TRBV7-2, the J call TRBJ2-1; 10 bases align to TRBD2. J gave up 0 bases and V 5 bases, and 4 bases lay outside the gene matches. Per germline, CDR1 SGHTA and CDR2 FQGNSA. CDR3 size: 16 residues. CDR3 residues: CASSPTSGTSYNEQFF. Written as DNA, the CDR3 is TGTGCCAGCAGCCCAACTAGCGGGACCTCCTACAATGAGCAGTTCTTC. The whole variable domain, remainder taken from reference TRBV7-2 and TRBJ2-1, is GAGVSQSPSNKVTEKGKDVELRCDPISGHTALYWYRQSLGQGLEFLIYFQGNSAPDKSGLPSDRFSAERTGGSVSTLTIQRTQQEDSAVYLCASSPTSGTSYNEQFFGPGTRLTVL.

The gene calls are TRBV10-3 and TRBJ1-2, with 7 positions matching TRBD1. V trimming: 7 bases; J trimming: 9 bases; junction bases outside the gene matches: 8. The germline CDR1 and CDR2 sequences are ENHRY and SYGVKD. The CDR3 totals 12 residues. CDR3 sequence: CAINRQGSSYTF. In nucleotides, the CDR3 is TGTGCCATCAACAGACAGGGTTCAAGCTACACCTTC.

This clonotype was observed a handful of times. The chain couples TRBV5-5 to TRBJ1-1, with D unclear. The CDR3 consists of 14 residues. The germline V gene encodes CDR1 SGHKS and CDR2 YYEKEE (reference sequence). V shed 1 base and J shed 1 base, with 8 bases lying between them. CDR3 DNA sequence: TGTGCCAGCAGCTTGTATTCTGCGAACACTGAAGCTTTCTTT. Protein product: CASSLYSANTEAFF.

The chain links TRBV11-2 to TRBJ1-2; 9 nucleotides align to TRBD1. The CDR3 runs 17 residues. Germline V gives CDR1 SGHAT, CDR2 FQNNGV. The trim removed 5 bases at V and 2 bases at J, leaving 12 bases unmatched. The CDR3 region has the DNA TGTGCCAGCAGCCCGGTGAAGGGCGACAGGGGGAACTATGGCTACACCTTC. This sequence encodes CASSPVKGDRGNYGYTF.

The chain is built from TRBV7-9 and TRBJ1-2, with D possibly TRBD1 on 5 matching bases. CDR1 and CDR2 (germline): SEHNR, FQNEAQ (reference sequence). Trimming took off 8 bases at V and 2 bases at J, with 18 bases between the two ends. The CDR3 runs to 15 residues. CDR3 nucleotide sequence: TGTGCCAGCCCCAAAGACCCAGGGACGAACTATGGCTACACCTTC. It translates to CASPKDPGTNYGYTF.

This clonotype came up a few times. This chain links TRBV3-1 with TRBJ2-3; TRBD2 matches at 7 bases. This CDR3 comprises 17 residues. Losses at the gene ends were 2 bases for V and 0 bases for J; bases not matched to a gene: 8. Germline CDR1 is LGHDT and CDR2 is YNNKEL (reference sequence). The CDR3 nucleotides read TGTGCCAGCAGCCAAATACAGGCTAGCGGTAGCACAGATACGCAGTATTTT. This gives the protein CASSQIQASGSTDTQYF.

This clonotype was found a few times. This chain uses TRBV4-3 with TRBJ2-4; 8 bases map to TRBD2. Germline CDR1 LGHNA, CDR2 YSLEER. The CDR3 runs to 16 residues. Trimming at V came to 1 base and at J to 3 bases, leaving 5 bases not matched to a gene. The CDR3 sequence: CASSQVRGGHKNIQYF. The CDR3 coding sequence is TGCGCCAGCAGCCAAGTACGGGGGGGGCACAAAAACATTCAGTACTTC.

The rearrangement links TRBV4-2 to TRBJ2-4; D not resolved. V was cut by 0 bases and J by 4 bases, with 7 bases left in between. In germline, CDR1 is LGHNA, CDR2 YNFKEQ. This CDR3 is 14 amino acids long. This CDR3 reads CASSQEVSKNIQYF. For the CDR3, the DNA is TGTGCCAGCAGCCAAGAGGTATCGAAAAACATTCAGTACTTC.

This clonotype came up many times. The chain has TRBV28 and TRBJ2-7, with 9 positions matching TRBD1. The V segment lost 1 base and the J segment 3 bases; nucleotides outside the gene matches: 4. The CDR3 spans 15 residues. Germline values: CDR1 MDHEN, CDR2 SYDVKM. CDR3 nucleotides: TGTGCCAGCAGTTTATCTTCGGGACAGGGCTACGAGCAGTACTTC. It codes for CASSLSSGQGYEQYF.

The gene calls are TRBV29-1 and TRBJ1-2, with unresolved D. Germline lookup yields CDR1 SQVTM and CDR2 ANQGSEA. The CDR3 has 14 amino acids. V gave up 4 bases and J gave up 4 bases, with 16 bases separating them. This CDR3 is CSVVLESAPYGYTF. Here the CDR3 DNA reads TGCAGCGTTGTTCTGGAAAGTGCACCCTATGGCTACACCTTC.

This clonotype was seen a handful of times. CDR3 coding DNA: TGTGCCCATCAACCAGGGGTGGGCACCGGGGAGCTGTTTTTT. Encoded protein: CAHQPGVGTGELFF. The chain employs TRBV10-3 and TRBJ2-2; tentatively, D is TRBD1 (6 bases). Trimming removed 11 bases at V and 4 bases at J, with 17 bases between. From germline, CDR1 is ENHRY and CDR2 SYGVKD. This CDR3 spans 14 amino acids.